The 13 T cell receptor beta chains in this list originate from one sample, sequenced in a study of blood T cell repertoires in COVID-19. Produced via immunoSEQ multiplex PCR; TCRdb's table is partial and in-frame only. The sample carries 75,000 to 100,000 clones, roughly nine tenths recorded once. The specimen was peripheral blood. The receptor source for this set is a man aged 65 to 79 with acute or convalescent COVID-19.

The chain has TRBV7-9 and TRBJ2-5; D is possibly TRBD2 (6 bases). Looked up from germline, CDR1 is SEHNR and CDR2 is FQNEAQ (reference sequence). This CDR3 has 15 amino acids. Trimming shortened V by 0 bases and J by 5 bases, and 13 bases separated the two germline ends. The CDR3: CASSLASGWGETQYF. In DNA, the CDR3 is TGTGCCAGCAGCTTAGCTAGCGGATGGGGGGAGACCCAGTACTTC.

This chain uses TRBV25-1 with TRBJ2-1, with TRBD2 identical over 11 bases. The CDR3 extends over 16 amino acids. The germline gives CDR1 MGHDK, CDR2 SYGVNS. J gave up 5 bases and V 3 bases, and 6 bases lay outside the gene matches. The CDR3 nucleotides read TGTGCCAGCAGTGATCTAGCGGGGGGCCCAAACAATGAGCAGTTCTTC. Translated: CASSDLAGGPNNEQFF.

The CDR3 bases are TGTGCCAGCAGCCCGAGACAGGGGGCGGCTGGCTACACCTTC. It encodes CASSPRQGAAGYTF. The V gene is TRBV7-2, the J gene TRBJ1-2; 10 nucleotides line up with TRBD1. Germline V gene data show CDR1 as SGHTA and CDR2 as FQGNSA. This CDR3 has 14 amino acids. V gave up 5 bases and J gave up 7 bases; unmatched junction bases: 7.

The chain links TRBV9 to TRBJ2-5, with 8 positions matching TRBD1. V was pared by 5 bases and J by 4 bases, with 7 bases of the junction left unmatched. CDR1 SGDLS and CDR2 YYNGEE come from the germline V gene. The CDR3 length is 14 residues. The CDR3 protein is CASRPDRGGETQYF. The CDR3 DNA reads TGTGCCAGCAGACCTGACAGGGGAGGAGAGACCCAGTACTTC.

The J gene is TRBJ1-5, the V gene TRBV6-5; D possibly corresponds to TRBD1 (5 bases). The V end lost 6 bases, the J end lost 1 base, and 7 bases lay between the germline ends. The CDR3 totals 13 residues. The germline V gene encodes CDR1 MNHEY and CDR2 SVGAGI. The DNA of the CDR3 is TGTGCCAGCAGCAGACAGAGCAATCAGCCCCAGCATTTT. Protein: CASSRQSNQPQHF.

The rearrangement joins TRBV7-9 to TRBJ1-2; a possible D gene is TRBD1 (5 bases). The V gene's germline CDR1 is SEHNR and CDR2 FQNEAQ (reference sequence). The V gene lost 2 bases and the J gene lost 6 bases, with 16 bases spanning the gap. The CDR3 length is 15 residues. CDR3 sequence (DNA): TGTGCCAGCAGCTTAAGAAGGGGTGGAGGGGATGGCTACACCTTC. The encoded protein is CASSLRRGGGDGYTF.

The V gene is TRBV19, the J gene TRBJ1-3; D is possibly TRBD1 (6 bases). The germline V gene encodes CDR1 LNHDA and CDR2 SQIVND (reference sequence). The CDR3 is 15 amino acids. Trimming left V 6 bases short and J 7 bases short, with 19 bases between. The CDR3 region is CASRLDSQPWNTIYF. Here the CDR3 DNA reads TGTGCCAGTAGGCTGGACAGCCAACCGTGGAACACCATATATTTT.

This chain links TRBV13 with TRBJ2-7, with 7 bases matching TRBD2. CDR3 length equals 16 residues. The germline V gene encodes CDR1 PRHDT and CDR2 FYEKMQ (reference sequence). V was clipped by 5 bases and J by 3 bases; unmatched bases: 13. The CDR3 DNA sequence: TGTGCCAGCAGCCGTGATCGAGCGGGGTCCAGCTACGAGCAGTACTTC. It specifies CASSRDRAGSSYEQYF.

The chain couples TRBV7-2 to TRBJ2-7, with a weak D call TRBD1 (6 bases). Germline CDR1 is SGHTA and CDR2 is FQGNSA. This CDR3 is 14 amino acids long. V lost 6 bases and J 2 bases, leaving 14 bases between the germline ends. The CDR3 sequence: CASRPNRAAYEQYF. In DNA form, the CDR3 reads TGTGCCAGCAGACCCAACAGGGCGGCCTACGAGCAGTACTTC. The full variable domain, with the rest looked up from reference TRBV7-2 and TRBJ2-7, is GAGVSQSPSNKVTEKGKDVELRCDPISGHTALYWYRQSLGQGLEFLIYFQGNSAPDKSGLPSDRFSAERTGGSVSTLTIQRTQQEDSAVYLCASRPNRAAYEQYFGPGTRLTVT.

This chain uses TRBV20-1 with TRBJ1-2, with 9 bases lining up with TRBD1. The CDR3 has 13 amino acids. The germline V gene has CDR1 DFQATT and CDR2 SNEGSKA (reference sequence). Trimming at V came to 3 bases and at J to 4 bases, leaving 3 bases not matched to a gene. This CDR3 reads CSASATGGYGYTF. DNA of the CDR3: TGCAGTGCTAGTGCGACAGGGGGCTATGGCTACACCTTC.

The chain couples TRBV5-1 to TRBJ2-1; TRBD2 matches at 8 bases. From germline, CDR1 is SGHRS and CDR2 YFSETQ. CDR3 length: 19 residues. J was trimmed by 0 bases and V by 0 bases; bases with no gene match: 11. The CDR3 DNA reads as TGCGCCAGCAGCTTGGCCCGGGGGGGGAGTCTGAGCTCCTACAATGAGCAGTTCTTC. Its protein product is CASSLARGGSLSSYNEQFF.

The CDR3 DNA is TGTGCCAGCAGGGGGACAGGGGGGTCACCCCTCCACTTT. This gives the protein CASRGTGGSPLHF. This chain uses TRBV6-6 with TRBJ1-6, with 11 positions matching TRBD1. V was clipped by 6 bases and J by 10 bases; unmatched bases: 2. The CDR3 is 13 residues long. Per germline, CDR1 MNHNY and CDR2 SVGAGI (reference sequence).

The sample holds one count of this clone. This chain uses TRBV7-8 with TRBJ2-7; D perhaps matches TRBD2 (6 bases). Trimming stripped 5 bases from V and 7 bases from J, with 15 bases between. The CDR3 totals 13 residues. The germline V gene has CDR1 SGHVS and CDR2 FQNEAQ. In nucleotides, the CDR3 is TGTGCCAGCAGCCCGGCGGGGTTGCGGGAGCAGTACGTC. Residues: CASSPAGLREQYV.